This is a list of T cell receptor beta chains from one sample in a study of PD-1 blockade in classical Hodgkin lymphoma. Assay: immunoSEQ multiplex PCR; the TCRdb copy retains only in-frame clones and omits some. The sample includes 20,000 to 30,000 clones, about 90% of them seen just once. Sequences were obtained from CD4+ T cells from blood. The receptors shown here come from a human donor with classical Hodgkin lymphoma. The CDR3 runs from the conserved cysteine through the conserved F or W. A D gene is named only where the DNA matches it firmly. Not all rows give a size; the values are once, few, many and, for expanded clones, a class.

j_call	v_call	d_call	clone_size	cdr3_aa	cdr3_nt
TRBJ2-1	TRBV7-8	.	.	CASSLLIRGASEQFF	TGTGCCAGCAGCTTACTTATCCGGGGTGCTTCGGAGCAGTTCTTC
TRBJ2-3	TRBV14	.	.	CASSQASHQYF	TGTGCCAGCAGCCAAGCCAGCCATCAGTATTTT
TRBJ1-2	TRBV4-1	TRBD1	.	CASSNLGQVGGYTF	TGCGCCAGCAGCAACCTCGGACAGGTCGGGGGCTACACCTTC
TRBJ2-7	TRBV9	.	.	CASSGGDPYEQYF	TGTGCCAGCAGCGGAGGGGACCCTTACGAGCAGTACTTC
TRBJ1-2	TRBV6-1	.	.	CASSEAGRGPYGYTF	TGTGCCAGCAGTGAAGCCGGACGGGGACCGTATGGCTACACCTTC
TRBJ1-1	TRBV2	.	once	CASRTIGPMNTEAFF	TGTGCCAGCCGGACTATTGGGCCGATGAACACTGAAGCTTTCTTT
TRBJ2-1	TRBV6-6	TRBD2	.	CASGGHSYNEQFF	TGTGCGAGCGGGGGGCACTCCTACAATGAGCAGTTCTTC
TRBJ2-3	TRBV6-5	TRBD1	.	CASDTGGSTDTQYF	TGTGCCAGCGATACAGGGGGGAGCACAGATACGCAGTATTTT
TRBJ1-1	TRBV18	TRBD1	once	CASSQDRSTEAFF	TGTGCCAGCTCTCAGGACAGGTCCACTGAAGCTTTCTTT
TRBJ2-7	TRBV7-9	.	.	CASRRRDSYEQYF	TGTGCCAGCAGACGCAGGGATTCCTACGAGCAGTACTTC
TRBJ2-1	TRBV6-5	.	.	CASSYWDMRYYNEQFF	TGTGCCAGCAGTTACTGGGACATGCGGTACTACAATGAGCAGTTCTTC
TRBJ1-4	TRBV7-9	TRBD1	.	CASSLARGQFGATNEKLFF	TGTGCCAGCAGCTTAGCTAGGGGACAGTTTGGGGCAACTAATGAAAAACTGTTTTTT
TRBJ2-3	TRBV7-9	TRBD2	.	CASSPGLAGGPGDTQYF	TGTGCCAGCAGCCCAGGACTAGCGGGGGGACCGGGAGATACGCAGTATTTT
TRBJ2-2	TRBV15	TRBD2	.	CATSRDLRLADNTGELFF	TGTGCCACCAGCAGAGATCTTCGACTAGCGGATAACACCGGGGAGCTGTTTTTT
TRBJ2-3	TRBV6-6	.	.	CATRGGISTDTQYF	TGTGCCACCAGAGGGGGGATTAGCACAGATACGCAGTATTTT
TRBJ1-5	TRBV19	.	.	CASSIGRVAQPQHF	TGTGCCAGTAGTATAGGCAGGGTGGCTCAGCCCCAGCATTTT
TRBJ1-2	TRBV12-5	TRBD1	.	CASKVRGLLGGYTF	TGTGCTAGTAAGGTCAGGGGGCTTTTGGGTGGCTACACCTTC
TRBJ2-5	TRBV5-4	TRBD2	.	CASTSSGAGGLETQYF	TGTGCCAGCACCAGCTCTGGTGCGGGGGGGCTAGAGACCCAGTACTTC
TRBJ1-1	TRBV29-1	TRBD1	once	CSVGDRVSAFF	TGCAGCGTTGGGGACAGGGTTTCGGCTTTCTTT
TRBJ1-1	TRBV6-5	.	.	CASSTFQGAEAFF	TGTGCCAGCAGTACCTTTCAGGGCGCTGAAGCTTTCTTT
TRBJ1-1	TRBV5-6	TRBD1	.	CASSLEQGPVNTEAFF	TGTGCCAGCAGCTTAGAACAGGGGCCCGTGAACACTGAAGCTTTCTTT
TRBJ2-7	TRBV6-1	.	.	CASSPRGDSSYEQYF	TGTGCCAGCAGTCCACGGGGGGACAGCTCCTACGAGCAGTACTTC
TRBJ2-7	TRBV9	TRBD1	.	CASSVGPGQAYEQYF	TGTGCCAGCAGCGTAGGGCCCGGACAGGCCTACGAGCAGTACTTC
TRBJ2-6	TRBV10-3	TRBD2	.	CAISGLAGSSGANVLTF	TGTGCCATCAGCGGACTAGCGGGATCCTCTGGGGCCAACGTCCTGACTTTC
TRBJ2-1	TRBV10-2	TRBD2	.	CASSPAGGNYNEQFF	TGCGCCAGCAGTCCGGCGGGGGGGAATTACAATGAGCAGTTCTTC
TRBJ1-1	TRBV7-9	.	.	CASSRAGNTEAFF	TGTGCCAGCAGCCGGGCCGGTAACACTGAAGCTTTCTTT
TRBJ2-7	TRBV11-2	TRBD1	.	CASSLGTGTGGWRTYF	TGTGCCAGCAGCTTGGGGACCGGGACAGGGGGCTGGCGGACTTACTTC
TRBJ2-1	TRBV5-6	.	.	CASSFPRLRDRAGNEQFF	TGTGCCAGCAGCTTCCCACGCCTCCGGGACCGGGCAGGTAATGAGCAGTTCTTC